This T cell receptor (beta chain) was profiled in a study of human T cells and chemical hapten exposure. The wider study: The scalp of each patient received a weekly diphenylcyclopropenone dose for the full approximately 25-week study.

Regarding the study as a whole: Among TCRs, those above 1 in 1000 frequency were unaffected by DPC sensitization. Relative to controls, expanded TCRs formed significantly more large CDR3 similarity clusters.

A single record per CDR3 protein comes from TCRdb applying MiXCR to the RACE reads. The sample lists approximately 370,000 distinct CDR3 sequences, about 5.4% occurring once. Time point given: pre-sensitization, week 0. Treatment meaning: therapeutic diphenylcyclopropenone sensitization with weekly scalp DPC. This clonotype was counted a few times. Its antigen remains unidentified. The sample in question was whole blood, obtained in connection with sensitization to the hapten diphenylcyclopropenone (DPC). The clonotype was recovered from a woman aged 18-30 years with alopecia areata. Some clones in this sample may be carry-over from other donors' samples.

In DNA, the CDR3 is TGCAGTGCTATAGCACAGATGAACACTGAAGCTTTCTTT. Its protein is CSAIAQMNTEAFF. The rearrangement joins TRBV20-1 to TRBJ1-1; D unresolved. The germline CDR1 and CDR2 sequences are DFQATT and SNEGSKA (reference sequence). V was trimmed by 4 bases and J by 0 bases, leaving 9 bases between them. The CDR3 has 13 residues.